This T cell receptor (beta chain) appears in the sequencing data of a study of blood T cell repertoires in COVID-19. Study at large: COVID-19 samples, acute and convalescent, were from the United States, Italy and Spain.

V shed 5 bases, J shed 1 base, and the junction held 9 bases outside the gene matches. This CDR3 contains 16 residues. CDR1 SGHNT and CDR2 YENEEA come from the germline V gene. Produced via immunoSEQ multiplex PCR; TCRdb's table is partial and in-frame only. The top ten hold 1.9% of the sample, which has roughly 100,000 clones, roughly 90% seen once. The chain is built from TRBV11-3 and TRBJ1-1; 8 nucleotides align to TRBD1. The clonotype originates from a woman aged 45-65 years with COVID-19, enrolled during active disease. Sample: peripheral blood. The CDR3 DNA reads as TGTGCCAGCAGCCCCGGACAGGGTAGGGGGAACACTGAAGCTTTCTTT. This sequence encodes CASSPGQGRGNTEAFF.